This T cell receptor beta chain originates from a study of early T cells in non-severe SARS-CoV-2 infection. Unique molecular identifiers were attached to individual cDNA molecules. TCRdb recomputed calls from the 5' RACE reads with MiXCR, one row per CDR3 protein. The table lists 50,000 to 65,000 distinct CDR3 sequences, about 9.8% of them singletons, with roughly 18% in the top ten. This clonotype was picked up a small number of times. The CDR3 sequence is 14 residues long. V was shortened by 5 bases and J by 5 bases, with 16 bases between the two germline ends. CDR1 and CDR2 (germline): MNHEY, SMNVEV (reference sequence).

This chain joins TRBV27 and TRBJ2-7, with a tentative D call TRBD2 (6 bases). The specimen sequenced was whole blood. The sequence derives from an adult who was a healthcare worker with PCR-confirmed SARS-CoV-2 infection or an uninfected control (not recorded which). Written as DNA, the CDR3 is TGTGCCAGCAGTCCACGACTAGAACACCACGAGCAGTACTTC. This encodes CASSPRLEHHEQYF.